This note documents a single T cell receptor (beta chain) sequence. What it binds is unknown. The sample originates from a study of CD8+CD57+ T cells in acquired aplastic anemia. As for the study in general: Sorted cells (CD4+ and CD8+) yielded DNA amounts that averaged about 2.9 ug. Study-wide results and limits: The number of CD8+ CDR3 sequences shared by patients and controls was twenty-nine.

CD8+CD57+ cell expansion, shown by flow cytometry, had occurred in the patients selected for sequencing. Patient blood was sampled before any therapy had been received. CDR3 length: 13 residues. The V gene's germline CDR1 is SGHRS and CDR2 YFSETQ. V lost 4 bases and J 8 bases, leaving 13 bases between the germline ends. Genomic DNA constituted the template upon which TCR beta VDJ and CDR3 profiling was performed. TCRdb used MiXCR to reprocess the reads, holding one entry per CDR3 protein. There are roughly 240,000 distinct CDR3 sequences in the sample; approximately 45% occur only once, and 7% to 10% lies in the top ten.

The sequencing sample was made of sorted CD4+, CD8+, or CD8+CD57+ T cells (not recorded which) from PBMCs. The chain carries TRBV5-1 and TRBJ1-3, with D tentatively TRBD1 (6 bases). This clonotype originated in a human donor with aplastic anemia. The CDR3 DNA reads as TGCGCCAGCAGCGAGGGACATCAAGACACCATATATTTT. As protein: CASSEGHQDTIYF.